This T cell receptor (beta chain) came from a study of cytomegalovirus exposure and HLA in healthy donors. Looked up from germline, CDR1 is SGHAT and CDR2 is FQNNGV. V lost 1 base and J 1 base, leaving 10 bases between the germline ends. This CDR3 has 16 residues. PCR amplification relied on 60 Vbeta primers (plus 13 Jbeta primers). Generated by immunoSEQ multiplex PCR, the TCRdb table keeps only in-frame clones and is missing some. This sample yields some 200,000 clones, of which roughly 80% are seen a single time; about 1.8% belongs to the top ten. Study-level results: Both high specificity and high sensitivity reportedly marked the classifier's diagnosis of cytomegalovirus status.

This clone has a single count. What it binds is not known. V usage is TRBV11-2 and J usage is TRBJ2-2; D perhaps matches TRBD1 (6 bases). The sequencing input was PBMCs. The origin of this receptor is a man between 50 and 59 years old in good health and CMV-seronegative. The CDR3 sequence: CASSLVRTENTGELFF. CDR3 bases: TGTGCCAGCAGCTTAGTAAGGACAGAGAACACCGGGGAGCTGTTTTTT.